This T cell receptor beta chain came from a study of human CD8 memory T cell subsets. The CDR3 runs to 16 residues. In germline, CDR1 is SGHVS, CDR2 FQNEAQ. By frequency, this clonotype registers large. What it binds is not known. Libraries of TCR beta chains were produced by 5' RACE (UMI-labeled). In the authors' workflow: Each TCR beta library held between roughly 2,800 and 18,000 functional CDR3 beta clonotypes. For each CDR3 protein, TCRdb gives one entry from its re-call of the 5' RACE reads, without DNA. The V and J calls shown here were made by TCRdb, not taken from the authors' results. The sample totals about 5,100 distinct CDR3 sequences. General observations from the study: This study sequenced T cell receptor beta chains only.

This clonotype originated in a human donor in good health. The sample taken for sequencing was CD8+ T cells from PBMCs. The chain uses TRBV7-8 and TRBJ2-2. CDR3 loop: CASSLSGMENTGELFF.